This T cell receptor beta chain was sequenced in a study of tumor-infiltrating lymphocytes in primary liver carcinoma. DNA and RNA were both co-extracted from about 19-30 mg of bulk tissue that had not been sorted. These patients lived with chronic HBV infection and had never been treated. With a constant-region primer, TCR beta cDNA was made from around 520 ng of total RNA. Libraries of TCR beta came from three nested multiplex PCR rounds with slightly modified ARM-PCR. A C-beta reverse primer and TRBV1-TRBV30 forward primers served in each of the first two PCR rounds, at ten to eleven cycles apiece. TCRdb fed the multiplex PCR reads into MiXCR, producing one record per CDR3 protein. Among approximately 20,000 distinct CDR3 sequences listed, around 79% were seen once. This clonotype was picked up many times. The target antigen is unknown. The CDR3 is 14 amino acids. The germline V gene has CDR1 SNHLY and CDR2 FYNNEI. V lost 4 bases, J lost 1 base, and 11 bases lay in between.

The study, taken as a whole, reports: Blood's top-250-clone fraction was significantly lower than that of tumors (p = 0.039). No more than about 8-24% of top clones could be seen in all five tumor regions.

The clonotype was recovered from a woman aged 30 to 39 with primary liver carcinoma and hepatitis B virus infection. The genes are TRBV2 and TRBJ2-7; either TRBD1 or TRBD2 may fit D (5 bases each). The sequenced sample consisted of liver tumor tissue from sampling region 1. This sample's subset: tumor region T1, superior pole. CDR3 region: CASSASRESYEQYF. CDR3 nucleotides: TGTGCCAGCAGTGCTAGCAGGGAATCCTACGAGCAGTACTTC.